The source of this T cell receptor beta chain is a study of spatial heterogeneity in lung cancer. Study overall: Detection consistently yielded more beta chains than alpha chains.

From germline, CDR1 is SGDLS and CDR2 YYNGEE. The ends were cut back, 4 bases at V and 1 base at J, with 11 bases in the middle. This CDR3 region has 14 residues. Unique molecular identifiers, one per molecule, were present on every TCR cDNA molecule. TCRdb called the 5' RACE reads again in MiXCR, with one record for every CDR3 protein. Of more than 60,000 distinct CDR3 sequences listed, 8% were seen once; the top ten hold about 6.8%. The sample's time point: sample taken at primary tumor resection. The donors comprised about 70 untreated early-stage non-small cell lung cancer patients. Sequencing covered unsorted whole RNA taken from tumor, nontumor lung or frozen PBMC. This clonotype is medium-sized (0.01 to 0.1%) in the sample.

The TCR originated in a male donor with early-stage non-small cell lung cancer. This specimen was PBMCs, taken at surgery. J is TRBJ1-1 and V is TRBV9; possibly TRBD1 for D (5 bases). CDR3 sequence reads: CASSIGGENTEAFF. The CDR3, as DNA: TGTGCCAGCAGCATCGGGGGAGAGAACACTGAAGCTTTCTTT.